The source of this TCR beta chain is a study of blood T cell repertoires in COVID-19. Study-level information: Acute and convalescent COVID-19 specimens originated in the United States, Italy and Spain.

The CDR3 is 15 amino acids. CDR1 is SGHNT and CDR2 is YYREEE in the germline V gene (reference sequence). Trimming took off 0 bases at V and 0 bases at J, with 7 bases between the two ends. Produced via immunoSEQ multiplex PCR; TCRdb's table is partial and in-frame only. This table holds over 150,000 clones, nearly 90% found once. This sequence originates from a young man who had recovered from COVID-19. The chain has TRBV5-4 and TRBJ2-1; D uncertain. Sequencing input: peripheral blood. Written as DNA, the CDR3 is TGTGCCAGCAGCTTGGAGCTATCCTCCTACAATGAGCAGTTCTTC. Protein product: CASSLELSSYNEQFF.